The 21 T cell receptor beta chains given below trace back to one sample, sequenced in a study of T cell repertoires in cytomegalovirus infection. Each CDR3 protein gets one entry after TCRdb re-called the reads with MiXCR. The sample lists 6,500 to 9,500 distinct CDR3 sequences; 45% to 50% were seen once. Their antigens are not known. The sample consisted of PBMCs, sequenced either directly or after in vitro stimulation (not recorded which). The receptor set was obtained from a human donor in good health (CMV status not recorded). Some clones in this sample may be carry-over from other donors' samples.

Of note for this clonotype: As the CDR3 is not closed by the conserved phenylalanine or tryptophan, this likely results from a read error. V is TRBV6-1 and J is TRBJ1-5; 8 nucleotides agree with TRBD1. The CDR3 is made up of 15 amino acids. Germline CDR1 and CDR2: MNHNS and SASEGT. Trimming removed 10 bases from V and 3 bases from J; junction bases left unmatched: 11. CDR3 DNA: TGTGCCACCTGCCTACGACAGGGGACCAATCAGCCCCAGCATTTG. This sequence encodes CATCLRQGTNQPQHL.

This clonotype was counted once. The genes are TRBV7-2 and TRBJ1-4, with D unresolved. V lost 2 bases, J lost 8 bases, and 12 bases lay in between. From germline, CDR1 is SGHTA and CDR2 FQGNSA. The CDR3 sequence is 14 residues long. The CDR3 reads CASSLRTGGEKLFF. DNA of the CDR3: TGTGCCAGCAGCTTAAGGACGGGAGGGGAAAAACTGTTTTTT.

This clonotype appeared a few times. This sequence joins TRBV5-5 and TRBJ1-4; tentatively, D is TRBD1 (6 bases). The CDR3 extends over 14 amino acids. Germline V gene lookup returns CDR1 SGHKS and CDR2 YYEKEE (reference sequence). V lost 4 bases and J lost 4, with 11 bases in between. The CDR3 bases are TGTGCCAGCAGCCCGGACAGCCGTAATGAAAAACTGTTTTTT. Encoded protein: CASSPDSRNEKLFF.

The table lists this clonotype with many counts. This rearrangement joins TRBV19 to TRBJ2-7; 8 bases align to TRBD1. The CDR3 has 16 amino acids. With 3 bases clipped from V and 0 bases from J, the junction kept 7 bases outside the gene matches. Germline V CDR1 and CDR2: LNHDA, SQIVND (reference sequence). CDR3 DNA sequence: TGTGCCAGTAGTATGGAGGGACAGGCGAGCTCCTACGAGCAGTACTTC. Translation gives CASSMEGQASSYEQYF.

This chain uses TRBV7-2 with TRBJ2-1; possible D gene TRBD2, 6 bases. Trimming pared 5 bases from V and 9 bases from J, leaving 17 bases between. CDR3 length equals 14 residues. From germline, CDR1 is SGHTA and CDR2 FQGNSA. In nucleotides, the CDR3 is TGTGCCAGCAGCCCCGGGGGACCGCGAGCTGAGCAGTTCTTC. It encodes CASSPGGPRAEQFF. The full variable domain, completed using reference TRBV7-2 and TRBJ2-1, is GAGVSQSPSNKVTEKGKDVELRCDPISGHTALYWYRQSLGQGLEFLIYFQGNSAPDKSGLPSDRFSAERTGGSVSTLTIQRTQQEDSAVYLCASSPGGPRAEQFFGPGTRLTVL.

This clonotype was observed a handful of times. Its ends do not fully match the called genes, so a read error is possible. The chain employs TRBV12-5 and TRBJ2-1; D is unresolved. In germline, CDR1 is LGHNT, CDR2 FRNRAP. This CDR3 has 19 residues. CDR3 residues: CASGLVSVRGAVPYHEQFF. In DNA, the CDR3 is TGTGCTAGTGGTTTGGTATCGGTAAGAGGTGCCGTCCCCTACCATGAGCAGTTCTTC.

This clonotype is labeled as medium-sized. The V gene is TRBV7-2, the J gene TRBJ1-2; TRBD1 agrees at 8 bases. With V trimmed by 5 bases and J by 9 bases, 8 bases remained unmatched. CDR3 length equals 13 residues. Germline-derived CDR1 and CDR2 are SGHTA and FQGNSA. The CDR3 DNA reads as TGTGCCAGCAGCCCGGACAGGGTGAATCGCTACACCTTC. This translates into CASSPDRVNRYTF.

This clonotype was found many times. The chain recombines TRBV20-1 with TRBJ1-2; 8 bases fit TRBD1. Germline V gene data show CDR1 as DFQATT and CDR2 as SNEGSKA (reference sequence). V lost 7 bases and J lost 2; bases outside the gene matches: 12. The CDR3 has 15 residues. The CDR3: CSVFVRDRQNYGYTF. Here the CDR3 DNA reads TGCAGTGTTTTCGTCCGGGACAGGCAAAACTATGGCTACACCTTC.

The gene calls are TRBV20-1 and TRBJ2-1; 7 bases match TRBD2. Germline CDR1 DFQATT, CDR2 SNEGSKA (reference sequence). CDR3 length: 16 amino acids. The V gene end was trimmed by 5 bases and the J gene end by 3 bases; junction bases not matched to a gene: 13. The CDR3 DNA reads TGCAGTGCTGTGGGGTCTAGCGGCATAATCTACAATGAGCAGTTCTTC. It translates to CSAVGSSGIIYNEQFF.

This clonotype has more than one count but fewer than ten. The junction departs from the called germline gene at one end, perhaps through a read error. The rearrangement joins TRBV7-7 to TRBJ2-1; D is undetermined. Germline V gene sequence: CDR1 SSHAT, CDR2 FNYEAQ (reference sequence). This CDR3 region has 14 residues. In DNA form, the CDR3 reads TGTGCTAGCAGCTTAACAGACAATAGCAATGAGCAGTTCTTC. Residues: CASSLTDNSNEQFF.

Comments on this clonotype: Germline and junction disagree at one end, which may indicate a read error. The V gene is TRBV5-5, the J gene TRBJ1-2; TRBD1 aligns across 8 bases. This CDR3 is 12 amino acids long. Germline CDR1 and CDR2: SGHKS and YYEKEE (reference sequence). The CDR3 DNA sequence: TGTGACAGCACCTGGACAGGGTGTGGCTACACCTTC. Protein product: CDSTWTGCGYTF.

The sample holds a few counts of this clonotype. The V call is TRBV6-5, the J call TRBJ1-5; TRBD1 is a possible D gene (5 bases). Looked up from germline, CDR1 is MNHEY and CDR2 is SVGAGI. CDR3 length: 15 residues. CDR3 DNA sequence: TGTTCCACAGGCCTCCTACGGGGGACCAATCAGCCCCAGCATTTT. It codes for CSTGLLRGTNQPQHF.

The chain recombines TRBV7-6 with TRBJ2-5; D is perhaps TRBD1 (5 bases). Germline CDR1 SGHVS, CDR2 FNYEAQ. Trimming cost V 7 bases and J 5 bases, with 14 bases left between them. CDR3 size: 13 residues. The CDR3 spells CASTTEQKETQYF. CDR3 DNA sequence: TGTGCCAGCACGACAGAGCAGAAGGAGACCCAGTACTTC.

DNA of the CDR3: TGTGCCAGCAGCTGGGACAACTCCTACGAGCAGTACTTC. This gives the protein CASSWDNSYEQYF. The chain is built from TRBV13 and TRBJ2-7, with D tentatively TRBD1 (6 bases). Germline V gene data show CDR1 as PRHDT and CDR2 as FYEKMQ (reference sequence). Trimming took 4 bases from V and 0 from J, leaving 7 bases between them. The CDR3 runs 13 residues.

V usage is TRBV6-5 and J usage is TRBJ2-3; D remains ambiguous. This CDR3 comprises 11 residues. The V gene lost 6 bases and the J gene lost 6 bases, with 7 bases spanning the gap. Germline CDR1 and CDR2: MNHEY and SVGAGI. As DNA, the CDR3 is TGTGCCAGCAGCGACGTGGATACGCAGTATTTT. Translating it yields CASSDVDTQYF.

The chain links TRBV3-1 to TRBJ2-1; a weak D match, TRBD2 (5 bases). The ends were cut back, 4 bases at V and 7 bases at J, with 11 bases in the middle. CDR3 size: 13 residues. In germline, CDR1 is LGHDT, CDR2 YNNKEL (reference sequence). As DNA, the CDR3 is TGTGCCAGCAGCCTTCGGGGTGGGAATGAGCAGTTCTTC. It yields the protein CASSLRGGNEQFF.

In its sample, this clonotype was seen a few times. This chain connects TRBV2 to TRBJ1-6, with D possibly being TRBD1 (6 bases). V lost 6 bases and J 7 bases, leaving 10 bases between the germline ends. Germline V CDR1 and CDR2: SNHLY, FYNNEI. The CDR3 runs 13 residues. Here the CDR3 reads CASRRQENSPLHF. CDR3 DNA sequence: TGTGCCAGCAGGCGACAGGAGAATTCACCCCTCCACTTT.

The CDR3 DNA reads as TGTGCCAGCAGCCAAGAGACAGGGGGATCCTACGAGCAGTACTTC. Residues: CASSQETGGSYEQYF. The gene calls are TRBV4-2 and TRBJ2-7; 9 bases align to TRBD1. Germline V gene sequence: CDR1 LGHNA, CDR2 YNFKEQ. CDR3 length: 15 amino acids. V shed 0 bases, J shed 1 base, and the junction held 1 base outside the gene matches.

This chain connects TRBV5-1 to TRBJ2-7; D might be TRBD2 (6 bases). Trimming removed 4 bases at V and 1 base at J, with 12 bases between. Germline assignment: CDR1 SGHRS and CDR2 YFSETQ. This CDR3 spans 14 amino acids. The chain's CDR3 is CASSHVRGSYEQYF. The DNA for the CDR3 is TGCGCCAGCAGCCACGTGCGGGGTTCCTACGAGCAGTACTTC.

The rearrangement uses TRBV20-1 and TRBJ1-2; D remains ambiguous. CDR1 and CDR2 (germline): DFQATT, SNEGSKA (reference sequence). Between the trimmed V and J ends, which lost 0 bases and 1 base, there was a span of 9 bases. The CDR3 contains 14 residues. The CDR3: CSARDAGSNYGYTF. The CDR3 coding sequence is TGCAGTGCTAGAGATGCGGGGAGTAACTATGGCTACACCTTC.

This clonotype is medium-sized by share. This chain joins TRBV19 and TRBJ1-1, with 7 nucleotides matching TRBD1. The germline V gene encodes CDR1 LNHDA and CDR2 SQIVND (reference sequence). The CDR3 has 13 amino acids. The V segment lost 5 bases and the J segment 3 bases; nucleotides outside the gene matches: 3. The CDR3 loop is CASSPRGDTEAFF. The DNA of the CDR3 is TGTGCCAGTAGTCCCAGGGGGGACACTGAAGCTTTCTTT.